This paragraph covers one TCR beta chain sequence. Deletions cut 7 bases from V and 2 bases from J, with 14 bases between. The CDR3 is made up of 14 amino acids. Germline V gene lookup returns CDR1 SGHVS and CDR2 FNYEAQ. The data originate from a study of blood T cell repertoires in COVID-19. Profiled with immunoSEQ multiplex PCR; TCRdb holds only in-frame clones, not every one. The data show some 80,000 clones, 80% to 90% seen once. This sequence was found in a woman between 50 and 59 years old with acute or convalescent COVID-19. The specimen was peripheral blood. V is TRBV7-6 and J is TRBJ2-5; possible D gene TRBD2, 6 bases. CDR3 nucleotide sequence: TGTGCCAGCACCTTGGGGGGTCAGCAAGAGACCCAGTACTTC. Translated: CASTLGGQQETQYF.